Reported below is one T cell receptor (beta chain). Its antigen is undetermined. The source of the sample is a study of CD8+ T cells in alopecia areata. Study information: Each day, treated patients took oral tofacitinib twice, at 5 to 10 mg per dose. The study, taken as a whole, reports: For patients receiving tofacitinib, scalp clonality and expanded CD8+ clones among the top 100 significantly decreased. One nonresponder makes the tie between baseline CD8+ expansion and response uncertain.

This CDR3 spans 14 amino acids. V gave up 6 bases and J gave up 3 bases; unmatched junction bases: 7. Germline CDR1 reads SGHRS; CDR2 reads YFSETQ. Treatment reported: oral pan-JAK inhibitor, 5-10 mg twice daily. RNA extraction and reverse transcription yielded cDNA as sequencing template. Method: immunoSEQ multiplex PCR; TCRdb's copy keeps in-frame clones and lacks some. This sample yields about 160,000 clones, of which 50% to 70% are seen a single time; 0.9% to 1% belongs to the top ten. Specimen: CD4+ T cells sorted from blood, collected at week 4, from a patient treated with tofacitinib. The chain employs TRBV5-1 and TRBJ2-5; 8 bases agree with TRBD1. This clonotype was obtained from a human donor with alopecia areata. As DNA, the CDR3 is TGCGCCAGCACCGGACAGGGATTGGAAGAGACCCAGTACTTC. It is translated as CASTGQGLEETQYF.